In this sample, the clone carrying this T cell receptor beta chain turned up a few times. Its antigen is still unknown. The CDR3 spans 14 residues. Trimming cost V 3 bases and J 2 bases, with 10 bases left between them. Looked up from germline, CDR1 is SGHTA and CDR2 is FQGNSA. Reverse transcription of all isolated RNA meant that expressed TCRB transcripts were sequenced. Clones were read by immunoSEQ multiplex PCR, and TCRdb kept only the in-frame ones, dropping some. The table shows 850,000 to 900,000 clones, with roughly 16% occurring only once. The data were taken from a study of beta chain features in type 1 diabetes. Study-wide points: A moderate, significant TCRB CDR3 shortening appeared in type 1 diabetes across four CD4+ subsets. The naive, central memory and Treg TCRB repertoires of patients appeared to be more similar to one another than those of healthy donors. Sequencing the cDNA could make cells with high TCR expression show up more than they should.

Sequenced material: naive CD4+ T cells from blood. This receptor was obtained from a woman aged 18-29 years in good health. V is TRBV7-2 and J is TRBJ2-5; no firm D call. CDR3 amino acids: CASSLEPLQETQYF. DNA of the CDR3: TGTGCCAGCAGCTTGGAGCCACTGCAAGAGACCCAGTACTTC.